The present entry profiles one T cell receptor beta chain with its context. Its cognate antigen is unknown. This specimen belongs to a study of shared clonotypes between healthy human individuals. About the study: The donor pool was made up of two women and three men aged 18 to 49.

DNA from unsorted PBMC was sequenced on ten immunoSEQ deep assay plates. Produced via immunoSEQ multiplex PCR; TCRdb's table is partial and in-frame only. This sample has about 460,000 clones, with more than 70% found just once. Overall study findings and caveats: The study drew on few donors, limiting represented genetic and exposure-history diversity.

The sequence was obtained from a woman aged 40 to 55 in good health. Some clones in this sample may be carry-over from other donors' samples. The material sequenced was PBMCs.

The CDR3, as DNA: TGTGCCGGCCTCCGGGACTATGCCACCTACGAGCAGTACTTC. Protein product: CAGLRDYATYEQYF. The chain has TRBV6-1 and TRBJ2-7; TRBD2 matches 7 bases. J was trimmed by 2 bases and V by 11 bases; bases with no gene match: 12. The germline gives CDR1 MNHNS, CDR2 SASEGT. This CDR3 contains 14 residues.